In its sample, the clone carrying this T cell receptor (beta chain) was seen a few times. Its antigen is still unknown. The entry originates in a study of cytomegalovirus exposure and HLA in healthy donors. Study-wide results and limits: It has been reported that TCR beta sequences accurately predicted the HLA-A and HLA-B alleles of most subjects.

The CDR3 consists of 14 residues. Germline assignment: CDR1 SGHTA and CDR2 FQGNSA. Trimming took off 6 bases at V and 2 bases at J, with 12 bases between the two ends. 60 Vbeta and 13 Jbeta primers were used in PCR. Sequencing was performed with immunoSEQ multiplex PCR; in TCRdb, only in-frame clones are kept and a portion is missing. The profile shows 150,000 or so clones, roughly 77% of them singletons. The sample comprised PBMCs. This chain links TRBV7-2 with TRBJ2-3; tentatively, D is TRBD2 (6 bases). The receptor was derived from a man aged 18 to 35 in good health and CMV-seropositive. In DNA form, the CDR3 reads TGTGCCAGCAGAACTGGACTACCCACAGATACGCAGTATTTT. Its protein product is CASRTGLPTDTQYF.